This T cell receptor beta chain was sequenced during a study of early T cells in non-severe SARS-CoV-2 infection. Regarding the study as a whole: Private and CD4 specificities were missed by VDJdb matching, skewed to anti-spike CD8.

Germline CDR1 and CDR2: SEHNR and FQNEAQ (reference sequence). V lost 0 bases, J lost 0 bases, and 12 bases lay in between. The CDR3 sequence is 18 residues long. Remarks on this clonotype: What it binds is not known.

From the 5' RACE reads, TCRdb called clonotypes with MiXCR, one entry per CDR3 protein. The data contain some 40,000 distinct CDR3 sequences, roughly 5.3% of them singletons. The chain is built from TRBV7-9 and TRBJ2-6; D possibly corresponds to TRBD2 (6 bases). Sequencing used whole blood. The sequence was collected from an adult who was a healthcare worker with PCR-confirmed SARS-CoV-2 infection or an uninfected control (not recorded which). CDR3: CASSLAPGLNSGANVLTF. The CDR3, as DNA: TGTGCCAGCAGCTTAGCTCCGGGACTGAACTCTGGGGCCAACGTCCTGACTTTC.